This T cell receptor beta chain is drawn from a study of PD-1 blockade in classical Hodgkin lymphoma. Study-level results: A significant rise in TCR diversity was seen by C4D1 for CD4+ cells but not for CD8+ cells. Relapsed/refractory patients reportedly had lower baseline diversity than newly diagnosed patients. Patients with a complete response exhibited baseline diversity comparable to newly diagnosed patients. Patients who began taking nivolumab under 1 year after ASCT were left out.

V dropped 6 bases and J dropped 8 bases, with 16 bases sitting between them. CDR3 size: 14 residues. Germline V CDR1 and CDR2: MNHNY, SVGAGI (reference sequence). Worth noting for this clone: Antigen unknown.

Repertoires were generated with immunoSEQ multiplex PCR, while TCRdb's copy carries only in-frame clones and drops some. The sample holds some 20,000 clones, roughly 88% seen once. The patients all showed relapse after autologous stem cell transplantation, while their brentuximab vedotin exposure varied. The TCR comes from a human donor with classical Hodgkin lymphoma. The sample here was peripheral blood mononuclear cells (PBMCs), taken before the second cycle of nivolumab. The chain is built from TRBV6-6 and TRBJ1-4; tentatively, D is TRBD1 (5 bases). The CDR3 loop reads CASSPQGREEKLFF. As DNA, the CDR3 is TGTGCCAGCAGCCCTCAGGGACGGGAGGAAAAACTGTTTTTT.